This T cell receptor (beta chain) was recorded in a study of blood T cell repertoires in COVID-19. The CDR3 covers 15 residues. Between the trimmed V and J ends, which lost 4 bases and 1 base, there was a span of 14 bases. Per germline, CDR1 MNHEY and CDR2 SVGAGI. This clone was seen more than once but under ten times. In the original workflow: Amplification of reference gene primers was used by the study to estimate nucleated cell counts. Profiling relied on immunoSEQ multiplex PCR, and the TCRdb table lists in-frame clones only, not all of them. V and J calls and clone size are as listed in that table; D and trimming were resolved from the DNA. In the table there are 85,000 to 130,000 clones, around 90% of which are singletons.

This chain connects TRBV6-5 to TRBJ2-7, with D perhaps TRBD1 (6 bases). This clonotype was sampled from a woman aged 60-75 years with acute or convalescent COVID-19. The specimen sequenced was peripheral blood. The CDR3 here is CASSSPQGPSYEQYF. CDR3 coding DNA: TGTGCCAGCAGTTCCCCACAGGGTCCATCCTACGAGCAGTACTTC.